The present T cell receptor beta chain was sequenced within a study of shared clonotypes between healthy human individuals. The wider study: With ages of 18 to 49, the donors were two women and three men.

Unsorted samples relied on tens of millions of PBMCs, which served as the source of genomic DNA. Profiling relied on immunoSEQ multiplex PCR, and the TCRdb table lists in-frame clones only, not all of them. The data hold about 560,000 clones, with roughly 72% observed a single time. The CDR3 totals 13 residues. V was cut by 2 bases and J by 3 bases, with 8 bases left in between. CDR1 and CDR2 from the germline V gene are SEHNR and FQNEAQ (reference sequence). About this clone: Other nucleotide sequences from this sample produce the same CDR3.

The TCR sequence derives from a woman aged 40 to 50 in good health. Some clones in this sample may be carry-over from other donors' samples. This chain uses TRBV7-9 with TRBJ2-7; D gene ambiguous. The sample consisted of PBMCs. CDR3 nucleotide sequence: TGTGCCAGCAGCTTATCAGGCAGCTACGAGCAGTACTTC. The encoded protein is CASSLSGSYEQYF.